This T cell receptor beta chain was obtained from a study of CD8+CD57+ T cells in acquired aplastic anemia. A note on this clonotype: At one of its ends the junction is not consistent with the germline gene, which may arise from a read error.

Patients included in sequencing had previously demonstrated CD8+CD57+ cell expansion by flow cytometry. Germline V CDR1 and CDR2: SNHLY, FYNNEI. This CDR3 is built from 16 residues. TCR beta VDJ and CDR3 profiles were obtained from a genomic DNA template. TCRdb used MiXCR to reprocess the reads, holding one entry per CDR3 protein. The sample has about 180,000 distinct CDR3 sequences, 50% to 65% seen once. This chain uses TRBV2 with TRBJ2-7; 7 bases line up with TRBD1. The sequencing sample was made of sorted CD4+, CD8+, or CD8+CD57+ T cells (not recorded which) from PBMCs. The TCR was taken from a human donor with aplastic anemia. This chain's CDR3 is CASSEGSRDSSSEQYF. The CDR3 bases are TGTGCCAGCAGTGAAGGTTCCCGGGACAGCTCCTCCGAGCAGTACTTC. Based on the CDR3 plus reference TRBV2 and TRBJ2-7, the full variable domain is EPEVTQTPSHQVTQMGQEVILRCVPISNHLYFYWYRQILGQKVEFLVSFYNNEISEKSEIFDDQFSVERPDGSNFTLKIRSTKLEDSAMYFCASSEGSRDSSSEQYFGPGTRLTVT.